The 5 T cell receptor beta chains in this list originate from one sample, sequenced in a study of response to subunit inactivated influenza vaccine. TCRdb re-called the RT-PCR reads through MiXCR, storing one row per CDR3 protein. Of about 240,000 distinct CDR3 sequences in the sample, 12% were seen once. This specimen consisted of non-naive T cells sorted from PBMCs, obtained less than 15 days before vaccination. The receptors originated from a middle-aged man who received an inactivated influenza vaccine.

V is TRBV7-8 and J is TRBJ2-5, with 13 bases identical to TRBD2. Unmatched junction bases numbered 4, after V lost 0 bases and J lost 3 bases. Per germline, CDR1 SGHVS and CDR2 FQNEAQ. The CDR3 covers 17 residues. The CDR3 sequence: CASSLAAGLAGEETQYF. In DNA, the CDR3 is TGTGCCAGCAGCTTAGCTGCTGGACTAGCGGGGGAAGAGACCCAGTACTTC.

This clonotype was picked up many times. This chain links TRBV5-4 with TRBJ2-3; either TRBD1 or TRBD2 may supply D (5 bases each). The CDR3 covers 17 residues. The V gene lost 1 base and the J gene lost 0 bases, with 15 bases spanning the gap. The germline V gene encodes CDR1 SGHNT and CDR2 YYREEE (reference sequence). The CDR3 protein is CASSLSPGASSTDTQYF. As DNA, the CDR3 is TGTGCCAGCAGCTTGTCCCCTGGGGCTAGCAGCACAGATACGCAGTATTTT.

This clonotype was seen a handful of times. The chain links TRBV7-2 to TRBJ2-2, with D unresolved. CDR1 SGHTA and CDR2 FQGNSA come from the germline V gene. This CDR3 is built from 14 residues. Trimming stripped 3 bases from V and 1 base from J, with 6 bases between. The CDR3 loop is CASSFNWNTGELFF. In DNA, the CDR3 is TGTGCCAGCAGCTTCAACTGGAACACCGGGGAGCTGTTTTTT.

This clonotype was observed a handful of times. The chain uses TRBV20-1 and TRBJ2-5; 10 positions match TRBD2. The CDR3 spans 16 residues. Germline CDR1 is DFQATT and CDR2 is SNEGSKA (reference sequence). V lost 4 bases and J lost 4; bases outside the gene matches: 12. DNA for the CDR3: TGCAGTGCTACCCTTAGAGCGGGAGGGCCAAGAGAGACCCAGTACTTC. This translates into CSATLRAGGPRETQYF.

This clonotype was counted many times. This chain joins TRBV7-2 and TRBJ2-1; D ambiguous. Germline V gives CDR1 SGHTA, CDR2 FQGNSA. V lost 3 bases to trimming and J lost 4 bases, with 10 bases between them. This CDR3 is built from 14 residues. CDR3 coding DNA: TGTGCCAGCAGCTTGGGTTTTGTGTACAATGAGCAGTTCTTC. Its translation is CASSLGFVYNEQFF.